This TCR beta chain was sequenced during a study of blood T cells in healthy people across ages. Whole-study context: Per two T cells, template switching captured roughly one barcoded beta molecule.

Only a few counts were recorded for this clonotype. The authors extracted at least 6 micrograms of total RNA per sample. The use of a sample-barcoded 5' primer and a J-beta primer mix characterized a second PCR of about 7 to 12 cycles. Each cDNA molecule received a tag from a template-switch adaptor that had 12 random nucleotides. TCRdb analysed the 5' RACE reads with MiXCR anew, one entry per CDR3 protein. The sample includes 1.2 million to 1.5 million distinct CDR3 sequences, roughly 60% of them seen just once. CDR1 LGHNA and CDR2 YNFKEQ come from the germline V gene. The CDR3 spans 13 residues. Trimming removed 7 bases from V and 9 bases from J, with 17 bases in between.

Sample: blood. V is TRBV4-2 and J is TRBJ2-3, with a tentative D call TRBD2 (5 bases). This clonotype was obtained from a young man in good health. CDR3 coding DNA: TGTGCCAGCACTCCCGAGGGAGCGTTAACGCAGTATTTT. Translation gives CASTPEGALTQYF.